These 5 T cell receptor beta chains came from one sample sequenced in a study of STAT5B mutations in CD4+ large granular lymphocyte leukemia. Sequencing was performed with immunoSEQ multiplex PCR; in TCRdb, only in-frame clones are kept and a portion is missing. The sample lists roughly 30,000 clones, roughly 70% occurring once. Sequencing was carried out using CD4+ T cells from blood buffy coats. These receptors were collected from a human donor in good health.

Here the CDR3 DNA reads TGCGCCAGCAGCCAAGAACACAGTCCTAGCACAGATACGCAGTATTTT. Translated: CASSQEHSPSTDTQYF. This rearrangement joins TRBV4-3 to TRBJ2-3, with D unresolved. CDR3 size: 16 residues. Germline lookup yields CDR1 LGHNA and CDR2 YSLEER. V was trimmed by 0 bases and J by 0 bases, leaving 10 bases between them.

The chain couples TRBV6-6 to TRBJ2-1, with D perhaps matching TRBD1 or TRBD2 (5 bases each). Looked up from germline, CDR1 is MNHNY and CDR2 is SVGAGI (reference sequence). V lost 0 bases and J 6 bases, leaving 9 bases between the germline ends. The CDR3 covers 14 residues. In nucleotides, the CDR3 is TGTGCCAGCAGTTACTCCGGGACCTCCAATGAGCAGTTCTTC. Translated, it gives CASSYSGTSNEQFF.

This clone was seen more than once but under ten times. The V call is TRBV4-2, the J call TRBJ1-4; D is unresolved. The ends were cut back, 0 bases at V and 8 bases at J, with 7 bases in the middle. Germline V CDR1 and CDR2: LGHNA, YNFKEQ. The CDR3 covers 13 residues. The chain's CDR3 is CASSQDPREKLFF. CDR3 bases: TGTGCCAGCAGCCAAGATCCGAGGGAAAAACTGTTTTTT.

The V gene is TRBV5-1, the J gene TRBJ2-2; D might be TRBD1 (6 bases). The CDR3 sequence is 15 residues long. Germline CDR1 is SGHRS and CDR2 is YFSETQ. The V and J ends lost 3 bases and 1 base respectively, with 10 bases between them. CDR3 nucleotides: TGCGCCAGCAGCTCCGGGACACGGAACACCGGGGAGCTGTTTTTT. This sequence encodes CASSSGTRNTGELFF.

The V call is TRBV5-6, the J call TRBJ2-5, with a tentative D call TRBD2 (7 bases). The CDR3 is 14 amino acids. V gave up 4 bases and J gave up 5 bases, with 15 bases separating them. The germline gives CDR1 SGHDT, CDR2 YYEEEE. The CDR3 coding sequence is TGTGCCAGCAGCGGGGTCGGGGGGCGGGAGACCCAGTACTTC. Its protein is CASSGVGGRETQYF.